The 5 T cell receptor beta chains in this list originate from one sample, sequenced in a study of T cell clonotyping in hematopoietic cell transplantation. Profiling relied on immunoSEQ multiplex PCR, and the TCRdb table lists in-frame clones only, not all of them. The data show about 29,000 clones, 80% to 95% seen once. The sequencing here drew on PBMCs, taken 100 days after allogeneic stem cell transplant. These receptors came from a female patient aged 50-59 years who had an allogeneic stem cell transplant from a related donor, so the T cells may come from the graft donor. Some clones in this sample may be carry-over from other donors' samples.

The chain uses TRBV30 and TRBJ2-5; 7 bases match TRBD1. The CDR3 sequence is 14 residues long. V trimming: 1 base; J trimming: 2 bases; junction bases outside the gene matches: 4. Looked up from germline, CDR1 is GTSNPN and CDR2 is SVGIG (reference sequence). CDR3 in DNA: TGTGCCTGGAGTGGAATCAGGGGGCAAGAGACCCAGTACTTC. Translation gives CAWSGIRGQETQYF.

V usage is TRBV6-5 and J usage is TRBJ1-1, with D perhaps matching TRBD1 (6 bases). Per the germline V gene, CDR1 is MNHEY and CDR2 is SVGAGI. Trimming pared 6 bases from V and 5 bases from J, leaving 19 bases between. The CDR3 is made up of 15 amino acids. The CDR3 DNA reads TGTGCCAGCAGCCGCCCGGGGGCGGCGGAGACTGAAGCTTTCTTT. Its translation: CASSRPGAAETEAFF.

This rearrangement joins TRBV11-2 to TRBJ1-1; possibly TRBD1 for D (6 bases). Deletions cut 3 bases from V and 6 bases from J, with 17 bases between. Germline values: CDR1 SGHAT, CDR2 FQNNGV. This CDR3 is 15 amino acids long. For the CDR3, the DNA is TGTGCCAGCAGCTTTCCGACAGGTTCGGGACCTGAAGCTTTCTTT. Translating gives CASSFPTGSGPEAFF.

V and J are TRBV6-4 and TRBJ1-1; D gene uncertain. This CDR3 contains 13 residues. Between the trimmed V and J ends, which lost 2 bases and 0 bases, there was a span of 4 bases. The germline gives CDR1 MRHNA, CDR2 SNTAGT. CDR3 loop: CASSDTVNTEAFF. The CDR3 nucleotides read TGTGCCAGCAGTGACACGGTGAACACTGAAGCTTTCTTT.

The V and J genes are TRBV5-1 and TRBJ1-1; D perhaps matches TRBD1 (5 bases). CDR1 SGHRS and CDR2 YFSETQ come from the germline V gene. This CDR3 spans 13 amino acids. V lost 5 bases and J lost 1, with 9 bases in between. The CDR3 reads CASRNDRNTEAFF. The CDR3 coding sequence is TGCGCCAGCAGAAACGACAGGAACACTGAAGCTTTCTTT.